These 2 T cell receptor beta chains originate from one sample sequenced in a study of blood T cell repertoires in COVID-19 (dated by TCRdb to 2018 to 2021). Preparation of the library involved the immunoSEQ multiplex PCR assay. TCRdb took this table from immuneACCESS and kept in-frame rearrangements with V and J called. Such tables lack part of the clones; where checked against another copy, unresolved V genes explain under half of the gap, and the rest is unexplained. The sample yields 400,000 to 550,000 clones; about 85% were counted once. The ten largest clonotypes hold about 2.1% of the sample. Specimen: PBMCs or T cells enriched from blood (not recorded which). The receptors were sampled from a woman aged 18-29 years with acute COVID-19.

The rearrangement joins TRBV7-9 to TRBJ1-1; TRBD1 might be the D (6 bases). V was shortened by 5 bases and J by 7 bases, with 11 bases between the two germline ends. This CDR3 comprises 12 residues. CDR1 SEHNR and CDR2 FQNEAQ come from the germline V gene (reference sequence). CDR3: CASSRETGEAFF. In nucleotides, the CDR3 is TGTGCCAGCAGCCGAGAGACAGGTGAAGCTTTCTTT.

A few counts support this clone. The genes are TRBV18 and TRBJ2-6, with 8 bases matching TRBD1. The CDR3 runs to 17 residues. V shed 4 bases, J shed 1 base, and the junction held 6 bases outside the gene matches. Germline V gene data show CDR1 as KGHSH and CDR2 as LQKENI. The CDR3 loop reads CASSLDRVSSGANVLTF. As DNA, the CDR3 is TGTGCCAGCTCACTGGACAGGGTTTCTTCTGGGGCCAACGTCCTGACTTTC. The full variable domain, its missing parts supplied by reference TRBV18 and TRBJ2-6, is NAGVMQNPRHLVRRRGQEARLRCSPMKGHSHVYWYRQLPEEGLKFMVYLQKENIIDESGMPKERFSAEFPKEGPSILRIQQVVRGDSAAYFCASSLDRVSSGANVLTFGAGSRLTVL.